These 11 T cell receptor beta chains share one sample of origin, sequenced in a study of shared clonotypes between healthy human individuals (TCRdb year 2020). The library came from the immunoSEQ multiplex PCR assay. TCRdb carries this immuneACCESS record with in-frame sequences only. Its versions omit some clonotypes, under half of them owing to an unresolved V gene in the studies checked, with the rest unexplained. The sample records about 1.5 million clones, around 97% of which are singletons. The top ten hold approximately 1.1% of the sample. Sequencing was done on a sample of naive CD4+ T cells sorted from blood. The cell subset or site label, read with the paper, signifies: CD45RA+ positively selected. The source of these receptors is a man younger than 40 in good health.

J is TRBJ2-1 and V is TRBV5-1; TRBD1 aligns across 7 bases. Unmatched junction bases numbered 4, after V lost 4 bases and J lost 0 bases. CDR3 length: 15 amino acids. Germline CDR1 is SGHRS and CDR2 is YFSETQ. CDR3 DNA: TGCGCCAGCAGCCATGGGACAGACTCCTACAATGAGCAGTTCTTC. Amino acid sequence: CASSHGTDSYNEQFF.

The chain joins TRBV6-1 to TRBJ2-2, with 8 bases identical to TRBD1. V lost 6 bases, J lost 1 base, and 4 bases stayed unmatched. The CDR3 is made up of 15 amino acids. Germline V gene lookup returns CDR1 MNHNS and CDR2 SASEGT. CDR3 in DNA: TGTGCCAGCAGCGGTACAGGGGGGAACACCGGGGAGCTGTTTTTT. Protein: CASSGTGGNTGELFF.

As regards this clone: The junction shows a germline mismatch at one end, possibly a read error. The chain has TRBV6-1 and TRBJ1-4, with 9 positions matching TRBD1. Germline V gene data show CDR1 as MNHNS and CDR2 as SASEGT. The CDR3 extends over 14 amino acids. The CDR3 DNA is TGTGCCGGCAGGAAGGGACAGGGAGTCTGGAAACTGTTTTTT. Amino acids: CAGRKGQGVWKLFF.

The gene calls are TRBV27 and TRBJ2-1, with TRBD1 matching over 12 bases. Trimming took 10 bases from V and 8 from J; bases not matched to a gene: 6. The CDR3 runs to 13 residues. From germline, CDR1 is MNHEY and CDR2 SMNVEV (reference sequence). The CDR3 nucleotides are TGTGCCACCATGGGACAGGGGGCTCATGAGCAGTTCTTC. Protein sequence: CATMGQGAHEQFF.

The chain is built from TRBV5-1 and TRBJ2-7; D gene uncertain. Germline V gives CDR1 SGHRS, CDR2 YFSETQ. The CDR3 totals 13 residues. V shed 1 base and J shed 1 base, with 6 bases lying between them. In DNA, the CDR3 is TGCGCCAGCAGCTTGAGTCTTTCCTACGAGCAGTACTTC. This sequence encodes CASSLSLSYEQYF.

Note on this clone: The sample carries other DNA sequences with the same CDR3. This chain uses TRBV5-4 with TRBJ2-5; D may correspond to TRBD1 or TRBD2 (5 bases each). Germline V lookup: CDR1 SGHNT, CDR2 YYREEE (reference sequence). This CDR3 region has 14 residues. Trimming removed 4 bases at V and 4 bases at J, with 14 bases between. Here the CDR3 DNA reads TGTGCCAGCAGCACGAGTGGGGGATTAGAGACCCAGTACTTC. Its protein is CASSTSGGLETQYF.

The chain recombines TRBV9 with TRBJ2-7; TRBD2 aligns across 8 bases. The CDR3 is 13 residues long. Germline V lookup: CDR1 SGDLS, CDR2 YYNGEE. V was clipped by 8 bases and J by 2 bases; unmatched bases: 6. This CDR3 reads CARGEGLAYEQYF. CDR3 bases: TGTGCCAGGGGGGAGGGACTAGCCTACGAGCAGTACTTC.

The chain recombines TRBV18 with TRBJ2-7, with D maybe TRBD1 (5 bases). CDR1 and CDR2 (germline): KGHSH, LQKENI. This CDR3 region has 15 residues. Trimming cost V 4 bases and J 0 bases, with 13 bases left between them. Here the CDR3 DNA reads TGTGCCAGCTCACGCCGCAGACAGAGCTCCTACGAGCAGTACTTC. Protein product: CASSRRRQSSYEQYF.

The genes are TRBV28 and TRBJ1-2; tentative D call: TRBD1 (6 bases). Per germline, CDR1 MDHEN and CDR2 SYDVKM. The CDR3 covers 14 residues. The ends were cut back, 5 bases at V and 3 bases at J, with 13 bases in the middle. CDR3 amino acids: CASSDPGQDYGYTF. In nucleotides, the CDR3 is TGTGCCAGCAGTGATCCGGGACAAGACTATGGCTACACCTTC.

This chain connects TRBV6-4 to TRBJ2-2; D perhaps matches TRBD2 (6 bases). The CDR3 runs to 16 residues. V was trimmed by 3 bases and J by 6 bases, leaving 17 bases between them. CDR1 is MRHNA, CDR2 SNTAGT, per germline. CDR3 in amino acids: CASSERGLNFAGELFF. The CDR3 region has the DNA TGTGCCAGCAGTGAGCGGGGATTAAATTTTGCCGGGGAGCTGTTTTTT.

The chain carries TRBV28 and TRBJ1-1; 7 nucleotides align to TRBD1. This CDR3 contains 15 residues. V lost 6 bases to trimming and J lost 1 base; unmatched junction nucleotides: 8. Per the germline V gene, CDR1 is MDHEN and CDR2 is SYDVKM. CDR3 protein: CASREEQGRNTEAFF. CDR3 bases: TGTGCCAGCAGGGAGGAACAGGGGAGGAACACTGAAGCTTTCTTT.